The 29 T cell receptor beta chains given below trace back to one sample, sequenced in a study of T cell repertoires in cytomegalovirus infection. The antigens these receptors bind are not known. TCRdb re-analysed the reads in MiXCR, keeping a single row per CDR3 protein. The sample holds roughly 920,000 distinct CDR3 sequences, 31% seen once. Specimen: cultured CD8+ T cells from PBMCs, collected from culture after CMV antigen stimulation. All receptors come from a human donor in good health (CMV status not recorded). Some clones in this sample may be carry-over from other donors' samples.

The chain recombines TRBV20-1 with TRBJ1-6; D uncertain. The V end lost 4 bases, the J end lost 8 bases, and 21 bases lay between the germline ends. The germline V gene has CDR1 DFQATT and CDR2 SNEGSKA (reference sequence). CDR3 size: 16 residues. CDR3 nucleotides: TGCAGTGCTAAAAACACCTTTCTGGTCGGAGATTCACCCCTCCACTTT. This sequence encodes CSAKNTFLVGDSPLHF.

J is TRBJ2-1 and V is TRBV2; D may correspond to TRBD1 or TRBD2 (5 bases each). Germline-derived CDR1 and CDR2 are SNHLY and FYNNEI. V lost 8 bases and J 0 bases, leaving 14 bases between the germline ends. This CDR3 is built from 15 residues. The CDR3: CASQSRDGSYNEQFF. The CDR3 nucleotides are TGTGCCAGCCAAAGCCGGGACGGCTCCTACAATGAGCAGTTCTTC.

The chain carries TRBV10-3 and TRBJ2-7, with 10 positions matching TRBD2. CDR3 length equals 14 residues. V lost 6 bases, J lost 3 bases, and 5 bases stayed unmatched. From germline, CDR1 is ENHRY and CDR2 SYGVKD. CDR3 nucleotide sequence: TGTGCCATCAGCCCGGGACTAGCGATCTACGAGCAGTACGTC. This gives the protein CAISPGLAIYEQYV.

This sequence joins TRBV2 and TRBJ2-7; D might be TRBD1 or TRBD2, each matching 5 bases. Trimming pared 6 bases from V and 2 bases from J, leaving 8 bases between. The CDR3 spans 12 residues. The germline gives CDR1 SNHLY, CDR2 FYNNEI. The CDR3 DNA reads TGTGCCAGCAGAGGGACCCCCTACGAGCAGTACGTC. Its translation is CASRGTPYEQYV.

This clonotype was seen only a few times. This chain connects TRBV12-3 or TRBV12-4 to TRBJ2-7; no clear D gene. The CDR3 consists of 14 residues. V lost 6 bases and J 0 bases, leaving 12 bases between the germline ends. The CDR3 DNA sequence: TGTGCCAGCAGCATGACATCTCCCTCCTACGAGCAGTACTTC. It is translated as CASSMTSPSYEQYF.

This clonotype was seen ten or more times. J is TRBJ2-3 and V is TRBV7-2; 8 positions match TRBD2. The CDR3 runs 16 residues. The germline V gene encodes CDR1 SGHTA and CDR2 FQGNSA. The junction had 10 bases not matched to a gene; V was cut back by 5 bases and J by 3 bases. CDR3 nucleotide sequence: TGTGCCAGCAGCCCTCTGGGCGGGGGGATAACAGATACGCAGTATTTT. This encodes CASSPLGGGITDTQYF.

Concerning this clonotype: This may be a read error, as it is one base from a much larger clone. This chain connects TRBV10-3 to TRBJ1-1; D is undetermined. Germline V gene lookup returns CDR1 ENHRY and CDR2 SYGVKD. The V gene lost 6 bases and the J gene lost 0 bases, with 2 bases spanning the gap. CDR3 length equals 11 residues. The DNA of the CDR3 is TGTGCCATCAGGGTGAACACTGAAGCTTTCTTT. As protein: CAIRVNTEAFF.

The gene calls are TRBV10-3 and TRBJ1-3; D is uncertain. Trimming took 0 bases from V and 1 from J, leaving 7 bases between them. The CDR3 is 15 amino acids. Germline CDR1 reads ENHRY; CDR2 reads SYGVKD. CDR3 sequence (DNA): TGTGCCATCAGTGAGTCCCCTGGGTCTGGAAACACCATATATTTT. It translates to CAISESPGSGNTIYF.

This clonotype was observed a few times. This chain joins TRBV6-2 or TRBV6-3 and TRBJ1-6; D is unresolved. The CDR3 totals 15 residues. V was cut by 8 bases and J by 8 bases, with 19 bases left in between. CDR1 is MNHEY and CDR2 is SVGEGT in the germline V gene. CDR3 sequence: CASLGVLYNDSPLHF. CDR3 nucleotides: TGTGCCAGCTTGGGAGTGCTCTATAATGATTCACCCCTCCACTTT.

The CDR3 DNA reads TGTGCCAGCAGTTACTCGGGAGGGGGCGAGTTCTTC. This translates into CASSYSGGGEFF. This rearrangement joins TRBV6-5 to TRBJ2-1; D assignment may be TRBD1 or TRBD2 (7 bases each). Per the germline V gene, CDR1 is MNHEY and CDR2 is SVGAGI. V lost 0 bases and J lost 14, with 11 bases in between. This CDR3 is 12 amino acids long.

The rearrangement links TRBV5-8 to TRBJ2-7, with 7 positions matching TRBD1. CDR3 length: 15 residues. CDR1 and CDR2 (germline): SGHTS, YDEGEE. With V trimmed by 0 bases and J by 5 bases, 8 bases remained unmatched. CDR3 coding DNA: TGTGCCAGCAGCTTGGGACAGGGCCCGGCCCACGAGCAGTACTTC. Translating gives CASSLGQGPAHEQYF.

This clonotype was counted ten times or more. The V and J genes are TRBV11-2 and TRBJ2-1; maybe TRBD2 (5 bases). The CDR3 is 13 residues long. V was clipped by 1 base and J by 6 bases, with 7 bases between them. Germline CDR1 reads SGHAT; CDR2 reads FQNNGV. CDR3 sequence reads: CASSLGTSNEQFF. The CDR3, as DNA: TGTGCCAGCAGCTTAGGGACTTCCAATGAGCAGTTCTTC.

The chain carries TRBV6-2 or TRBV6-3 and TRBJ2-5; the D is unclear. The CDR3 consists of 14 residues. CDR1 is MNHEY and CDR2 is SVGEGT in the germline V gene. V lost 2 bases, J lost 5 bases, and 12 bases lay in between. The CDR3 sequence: CASSYGQDEETQYF. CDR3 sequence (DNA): TGTGCCAGCAGTTACGGGCAGGATGAGGAGACCCAGTACTTC.

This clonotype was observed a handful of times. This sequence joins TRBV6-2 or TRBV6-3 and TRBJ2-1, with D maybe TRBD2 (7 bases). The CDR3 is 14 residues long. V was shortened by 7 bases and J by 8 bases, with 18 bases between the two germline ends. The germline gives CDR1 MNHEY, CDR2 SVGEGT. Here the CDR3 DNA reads TGTGCCAGCACTTTCCTCCGGGGGGCCGATGAGCAGTTCTTC. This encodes CASTFLRGADEQFF.

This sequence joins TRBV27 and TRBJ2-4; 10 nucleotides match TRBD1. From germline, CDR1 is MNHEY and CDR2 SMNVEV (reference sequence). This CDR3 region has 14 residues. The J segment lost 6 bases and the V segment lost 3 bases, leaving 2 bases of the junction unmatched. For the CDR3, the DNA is TGTGCCAGCAGTTTTGGGGACAGGGGAAACATTCAGTACTTC. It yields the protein CASSFGDRGNIQYF.

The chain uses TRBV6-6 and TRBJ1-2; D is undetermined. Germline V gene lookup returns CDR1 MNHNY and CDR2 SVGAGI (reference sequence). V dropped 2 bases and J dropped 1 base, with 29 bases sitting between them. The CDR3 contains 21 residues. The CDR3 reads CASSYLMEEGDRQELNYGYTF. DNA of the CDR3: TGTGCCAGCAGTTACCTGATGGAAGAGGGAGACCGACAAGAACTTAACTATGGCTACACCTTC.

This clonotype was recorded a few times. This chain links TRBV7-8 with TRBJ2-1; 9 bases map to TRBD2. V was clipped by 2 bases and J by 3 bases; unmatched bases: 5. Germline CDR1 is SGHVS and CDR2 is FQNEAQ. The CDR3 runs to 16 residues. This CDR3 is CASSLILAGIYNEQFF. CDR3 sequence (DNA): TGTGCCAGCAGCTTAATTCTAGCGGGGATCTACAATGAGCAGTTCTTC.

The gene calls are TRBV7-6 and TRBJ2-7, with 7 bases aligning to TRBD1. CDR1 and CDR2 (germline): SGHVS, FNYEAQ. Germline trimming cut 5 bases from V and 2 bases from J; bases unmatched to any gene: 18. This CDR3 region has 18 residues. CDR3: CASSGQQGKGPSTYEQYF. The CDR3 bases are TGTGCCAGCAGCGGACAACAGGGGAAAGGCCCATCAACCTACGAGCAGTACTTC.

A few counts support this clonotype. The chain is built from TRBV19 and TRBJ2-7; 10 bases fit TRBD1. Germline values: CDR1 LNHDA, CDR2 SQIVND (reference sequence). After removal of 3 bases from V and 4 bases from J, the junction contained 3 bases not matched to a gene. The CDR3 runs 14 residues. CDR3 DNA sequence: TGTGCCAGTAGTATTGGGACAGGGGATTACGAGCAGTACTTC. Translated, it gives CASSIGTGDYEQYF.

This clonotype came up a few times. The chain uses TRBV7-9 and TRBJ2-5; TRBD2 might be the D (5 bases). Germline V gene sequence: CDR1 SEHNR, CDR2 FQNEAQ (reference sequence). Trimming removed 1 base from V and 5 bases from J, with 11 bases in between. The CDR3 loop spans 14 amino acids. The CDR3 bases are TGTGCCAGCAGCTTAGGAATAGCGACCGAGACCCAGTACTTC. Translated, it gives CASSLGIATETQYF. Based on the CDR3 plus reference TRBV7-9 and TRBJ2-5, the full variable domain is DTGVSQNPRHKITKRGQNVTFRCDPISEHNRLYWYRQTLGQGPEFLTYFQNEAQLEKSRLLSDRFSAERPKGSFSTLEIQRTEQGDSAMYLCASSLGIATETQYFGPGTRLLVL.

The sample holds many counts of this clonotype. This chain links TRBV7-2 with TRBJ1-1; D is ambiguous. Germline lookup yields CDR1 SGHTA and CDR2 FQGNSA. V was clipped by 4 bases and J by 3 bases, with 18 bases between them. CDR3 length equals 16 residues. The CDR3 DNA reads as TGTGCCAGCAGCTCAAGGGAGGGAGGATGGGACACTGAAGCTTTCTTT. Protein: CASSSREGGWDTEAFF.

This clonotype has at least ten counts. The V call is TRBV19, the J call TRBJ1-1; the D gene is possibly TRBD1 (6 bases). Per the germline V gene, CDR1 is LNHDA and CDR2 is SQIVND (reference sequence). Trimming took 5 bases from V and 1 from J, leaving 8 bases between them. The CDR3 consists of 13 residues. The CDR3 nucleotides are TGTGCCAGTAGTGGGACACGGAACACTGAAGCTTTCTTT. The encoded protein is CASSGTRNTEAFF. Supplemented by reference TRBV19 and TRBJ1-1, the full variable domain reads DGGITQSPKYLFRKEGQNVTLSCEQNLNHDAMYWYRQDPGQGLRLIYYSQIVNDFQKGDIAEGYSVSREKKESFPLTVTSAQKNPTAFYLCASSGTRNTEAFFGQGTRLTVV.

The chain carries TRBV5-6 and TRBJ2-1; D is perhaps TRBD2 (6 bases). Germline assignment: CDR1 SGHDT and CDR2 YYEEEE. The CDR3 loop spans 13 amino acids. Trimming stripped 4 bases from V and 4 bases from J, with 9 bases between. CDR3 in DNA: TGTGCCAGCAGCGCTGGGGGGTACAATGAGCAGTTCTTC. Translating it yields CASSAGGYNEQFF. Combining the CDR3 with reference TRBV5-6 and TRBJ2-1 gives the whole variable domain DAGVTQSPTHLIKTRGQQVTLRCSPKSGHDTVSWYQQALGQGPQFIFQYYEEEERQRGNFPDRFSGHQFPNYSSELNVNALLLGDSALYLCASSAGGYNEQFFGPGTRLTVL.

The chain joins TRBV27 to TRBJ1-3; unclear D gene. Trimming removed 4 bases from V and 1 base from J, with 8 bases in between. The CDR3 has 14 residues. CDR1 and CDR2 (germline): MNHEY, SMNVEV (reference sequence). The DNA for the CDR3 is TGTGCCAGCAGTTCGGCTCTTTCTGGAAACACCATATATTTT. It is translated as CASSSALSGNTIYF.

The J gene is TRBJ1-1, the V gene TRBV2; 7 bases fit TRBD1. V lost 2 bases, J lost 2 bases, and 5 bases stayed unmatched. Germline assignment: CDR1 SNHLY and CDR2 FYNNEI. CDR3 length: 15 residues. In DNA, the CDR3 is TGTGCCAGCAGTGAACCGACAGGGCTTAACACTGAAGCTTTCTTT. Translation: CASSEPTGLNTEAFF.

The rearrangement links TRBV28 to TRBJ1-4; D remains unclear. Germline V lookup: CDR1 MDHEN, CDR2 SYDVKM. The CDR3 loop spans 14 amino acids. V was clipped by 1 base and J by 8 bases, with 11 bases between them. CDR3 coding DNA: TGTGCCAGCAGTTTATCAGTCTCTCAGGAAAAACTGTTTTTT. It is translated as CASSLSVSQEKLFF.

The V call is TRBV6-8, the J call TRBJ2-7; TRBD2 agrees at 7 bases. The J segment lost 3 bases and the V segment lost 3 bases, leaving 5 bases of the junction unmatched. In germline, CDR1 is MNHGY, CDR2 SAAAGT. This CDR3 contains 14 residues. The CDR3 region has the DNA TGTGCCAGCAGTTATGGAGCTAGCGGCTACGAGCAGTACTTC. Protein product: CASSYGASGYEQYF.

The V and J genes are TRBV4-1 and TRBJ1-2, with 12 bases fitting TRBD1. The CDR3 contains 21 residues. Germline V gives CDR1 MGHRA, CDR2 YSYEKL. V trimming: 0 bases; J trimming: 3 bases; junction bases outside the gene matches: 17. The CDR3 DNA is TGCGCCAGCAGCCAAGAGATCCCCATCCCCGGGACAGGGGGCGCGGACTATGGCTACACCTTC. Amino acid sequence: CASSQEIPIPGTGGADYGYTF.

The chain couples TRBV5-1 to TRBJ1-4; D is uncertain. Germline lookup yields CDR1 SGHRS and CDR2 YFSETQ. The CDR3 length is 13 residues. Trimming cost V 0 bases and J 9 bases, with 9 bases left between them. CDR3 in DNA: TGCGCCAGCAGCTTGGAGGACGGCCAAAAACTGTTTTTT. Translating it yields CASSLEDGQKLFF.